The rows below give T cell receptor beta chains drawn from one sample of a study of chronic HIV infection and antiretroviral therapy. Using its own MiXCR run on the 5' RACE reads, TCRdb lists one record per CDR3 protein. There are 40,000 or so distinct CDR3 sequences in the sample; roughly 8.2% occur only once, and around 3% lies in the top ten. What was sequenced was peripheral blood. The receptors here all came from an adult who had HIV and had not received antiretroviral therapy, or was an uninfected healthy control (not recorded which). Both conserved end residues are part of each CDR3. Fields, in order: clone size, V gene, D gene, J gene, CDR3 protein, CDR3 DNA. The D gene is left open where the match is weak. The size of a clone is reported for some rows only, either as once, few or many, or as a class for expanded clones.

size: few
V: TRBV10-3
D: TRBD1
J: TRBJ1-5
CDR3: CAISEGTEAQPQHF
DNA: TGTGCCATCAGTGAGGGGACAGAAGCTCAGCCCCAGCATTTT

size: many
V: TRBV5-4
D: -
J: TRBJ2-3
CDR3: CASTLTDGSTDTQYF
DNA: TGTGCCAGCACCCTGACGGACGGAAGCACAGATACGCAGTATTTT

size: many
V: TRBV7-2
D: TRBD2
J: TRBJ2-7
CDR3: CASSRRLAGTSSYEQYF
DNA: TGTGCCAGCAGCCGCCGTCTAGCGGGGACTAGCTCCTACGAGCAGTACTTC

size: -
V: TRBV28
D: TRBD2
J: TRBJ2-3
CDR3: CASQFYSGIGTDTQYF
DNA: TGTGCCAGCCAATTCTATAGCGGGATAGGGACAGATACGCAGTATTTT

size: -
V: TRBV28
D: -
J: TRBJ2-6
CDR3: CASSLESAGANVLTF
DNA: TGTGCCAGCAGTTTAGAGTCCGCCGGGGCCAACGTCCTGACTTTC

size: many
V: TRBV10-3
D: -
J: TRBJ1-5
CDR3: CAISEGFNQPQHF
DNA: TGTGCCATCAGTGAGGGGTTTAATCAGCCCCAGCATTTT

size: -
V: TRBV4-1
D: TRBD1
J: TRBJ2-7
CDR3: CASSQAAGQGLYEQYF
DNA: TGCGCCAGCAGCCAAGCGGCCGGACAGGGGCTCTACGAGCAGTACTTC

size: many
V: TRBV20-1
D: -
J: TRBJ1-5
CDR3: CSASPEASNQPQHF
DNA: TGCAGTGCTAGCCCGGAGGCTAGCAATCAGCCCCAGCATTTT

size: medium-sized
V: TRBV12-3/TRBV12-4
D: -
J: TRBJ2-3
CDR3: CASSLGKGRDTQYF
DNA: TGTGCCAGCAGTTTAGGTAAAGGTCGTGATACGCAGTATTTT

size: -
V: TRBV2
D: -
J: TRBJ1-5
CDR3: CASKEGTQPQHF
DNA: TGTGCCAGTAAGGAGGGGACTCAGCCCCAGCATTTT

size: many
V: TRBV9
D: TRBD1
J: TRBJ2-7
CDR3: CASSSNPGQNSYEQYF
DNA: TGTGCCAGCAGCTCAAATCCGGGACAGAACTCCTACGAGCAGTACTTC

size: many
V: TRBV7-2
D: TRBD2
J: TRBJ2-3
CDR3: CASSSFLSGSSDTQYF
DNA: TGTGCCAGCAGCTCCTTCCTGAGCGGGAGTTCAGATACGCAGTATTTT

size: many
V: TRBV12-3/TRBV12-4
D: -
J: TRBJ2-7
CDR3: CASSTSGYSTEQYF
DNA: TGTGCCAGCAGTACCTCGGGTTATTCTACGGAGCAGTACTTC

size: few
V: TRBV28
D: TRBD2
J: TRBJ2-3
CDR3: CASSLRLAGDTDTQYF
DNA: TGTGCCAGCAGTTTGCGACTAGCGGGAGATACAGATACGCAGTATTTT

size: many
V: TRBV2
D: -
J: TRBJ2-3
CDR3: CASSELATDTQYF
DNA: TGTGCCAGCAGTGAGTTGGCGACAGATACGCAGTATTTT